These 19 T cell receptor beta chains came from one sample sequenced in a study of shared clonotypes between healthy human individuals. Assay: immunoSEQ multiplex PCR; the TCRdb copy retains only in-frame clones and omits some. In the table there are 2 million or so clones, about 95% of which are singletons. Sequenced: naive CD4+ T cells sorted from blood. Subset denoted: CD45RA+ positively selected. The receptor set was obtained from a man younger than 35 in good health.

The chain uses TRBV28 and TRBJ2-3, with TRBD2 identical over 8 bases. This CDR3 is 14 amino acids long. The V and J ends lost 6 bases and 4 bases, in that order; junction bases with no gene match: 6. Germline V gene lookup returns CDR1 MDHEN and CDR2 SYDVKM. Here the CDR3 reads CASRRGGRPDTQYF. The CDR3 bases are TGTGCCAGCAGACGGGGGGGCCGGCCAGATACGCAGTATTTT.

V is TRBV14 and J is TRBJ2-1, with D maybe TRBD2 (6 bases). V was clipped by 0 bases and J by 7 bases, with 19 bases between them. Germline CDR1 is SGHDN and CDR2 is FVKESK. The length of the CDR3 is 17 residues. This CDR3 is CASSQERGLAYFNEQFF. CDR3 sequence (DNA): TGTGCCAGCAGCCAAGAGCGCGGGCTAGCGTACTTTAATGAGCAGTTCTTC. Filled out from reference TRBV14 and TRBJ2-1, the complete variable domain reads EAGVTQFPSHSVIEKGQTVTLRCDPISGHDNLYWYRRVMGKEIKFLLHFVKESKQDESGMPNNRFLAERTGGTYSTLKVQPAELEDSGVYFCASSQERGLAYFNEQFFGPGTRLTVL.

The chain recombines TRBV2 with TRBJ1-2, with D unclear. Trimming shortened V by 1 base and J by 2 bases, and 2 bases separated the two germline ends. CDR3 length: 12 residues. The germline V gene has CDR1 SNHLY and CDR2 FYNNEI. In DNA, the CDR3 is TGTGCCAGCAGTGAAGTGAACTATGGCTACACCTTC. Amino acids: CASSEVNYGYTF.

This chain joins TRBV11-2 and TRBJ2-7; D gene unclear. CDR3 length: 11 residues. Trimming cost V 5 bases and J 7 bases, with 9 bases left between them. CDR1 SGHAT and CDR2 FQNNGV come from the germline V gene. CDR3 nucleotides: TGTGCCAGCAGCATCCAAAGGGAGCAGTACTTC. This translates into CASSIQREQYF.

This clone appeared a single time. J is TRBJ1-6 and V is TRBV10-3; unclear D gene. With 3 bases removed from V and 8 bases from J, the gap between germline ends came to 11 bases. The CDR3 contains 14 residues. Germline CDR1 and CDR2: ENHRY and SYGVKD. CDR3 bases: TGTGCCATCAGTGACGGAGCCGCTTATTCACCCCTCCACTTT. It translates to CAISDGAAYSPLHF.

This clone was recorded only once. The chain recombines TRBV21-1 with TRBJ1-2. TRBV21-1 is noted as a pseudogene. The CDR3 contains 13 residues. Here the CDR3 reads CASKRRRRYGYTF. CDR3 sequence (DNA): TGTGCCAGCAAACGGCGGAGGAGGTATGGCTACACCTTC.

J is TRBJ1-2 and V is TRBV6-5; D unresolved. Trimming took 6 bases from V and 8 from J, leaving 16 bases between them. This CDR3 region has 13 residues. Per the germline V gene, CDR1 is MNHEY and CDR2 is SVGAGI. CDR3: CASSHPGSGGYTF. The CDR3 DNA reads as TGTGCCAGCAGCCATCCGGGGAGCGGCGGCTACACCTTC.

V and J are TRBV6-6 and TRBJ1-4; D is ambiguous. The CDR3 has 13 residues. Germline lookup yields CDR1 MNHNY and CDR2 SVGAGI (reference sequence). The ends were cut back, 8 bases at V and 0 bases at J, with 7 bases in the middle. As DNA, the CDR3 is TGTGCCAGCTCGGGGTCAACTAATGAAAAACTGTTTTTT. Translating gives CASSGSTNEKLFF.

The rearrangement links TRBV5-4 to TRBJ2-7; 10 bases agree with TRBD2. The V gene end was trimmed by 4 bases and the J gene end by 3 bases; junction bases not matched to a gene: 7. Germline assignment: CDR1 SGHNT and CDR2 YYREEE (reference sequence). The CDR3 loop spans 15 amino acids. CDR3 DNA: TGTGCCAGCAGCATTGCCGGGACTAGCGTCTACGAGCAGTACTTC. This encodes CASSIAGTSVYEQYF.

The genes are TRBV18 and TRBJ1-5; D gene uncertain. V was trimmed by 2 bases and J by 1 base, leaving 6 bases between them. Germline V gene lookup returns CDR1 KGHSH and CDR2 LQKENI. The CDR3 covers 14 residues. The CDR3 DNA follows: TGTGCCAGCTCACCAACACAGAGCAATCAGCCCCAGCATTTT. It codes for CASSPTQSNQPQHF. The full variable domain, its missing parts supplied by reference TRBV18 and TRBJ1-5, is NAGVMQNPRHLVRRRGQEARLRCSPMKGHSHVYWYRQLPEEGLKFMVYLQKENIIDESGMPKERFSAEFPKEGPSILRIQQVVRGDSAAYFCASSPTQSNQPQHFGDGTRLSIL.

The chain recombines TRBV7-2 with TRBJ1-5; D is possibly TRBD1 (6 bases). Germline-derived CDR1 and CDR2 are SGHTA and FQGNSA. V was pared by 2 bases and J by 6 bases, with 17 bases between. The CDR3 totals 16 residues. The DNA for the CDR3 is TGTGCCAGCAGCTTACTCCAGGGGACGGGTCGTCAGCCCCAGCATTTT. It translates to CASSLLQGTGRQPQHF.

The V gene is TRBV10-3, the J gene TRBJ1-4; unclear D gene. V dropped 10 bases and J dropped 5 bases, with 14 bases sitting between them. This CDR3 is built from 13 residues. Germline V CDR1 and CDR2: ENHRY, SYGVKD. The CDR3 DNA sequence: TGTGCCACGGGAGACCTGCTCAATGAAAAACTGTTTTTT. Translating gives CATGDLLNEKLFF.

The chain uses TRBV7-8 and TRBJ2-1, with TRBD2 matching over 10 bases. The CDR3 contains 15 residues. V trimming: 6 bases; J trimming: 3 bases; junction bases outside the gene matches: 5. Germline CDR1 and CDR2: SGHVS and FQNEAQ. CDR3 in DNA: TGTGCCAGCAGTACTAGCGGGGAGCTCTACAATGAGCAGTTCTTC. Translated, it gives CASSTSGELYNEQFF.

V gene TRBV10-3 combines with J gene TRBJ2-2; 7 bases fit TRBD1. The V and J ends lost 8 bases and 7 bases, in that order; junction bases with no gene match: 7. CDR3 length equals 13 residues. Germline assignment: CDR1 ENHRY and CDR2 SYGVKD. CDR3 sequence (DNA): TGTGCCATCTCCACAGGGGAACACGGGGAGCTGTTTTTT. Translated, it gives CAISTGEHGELFF.

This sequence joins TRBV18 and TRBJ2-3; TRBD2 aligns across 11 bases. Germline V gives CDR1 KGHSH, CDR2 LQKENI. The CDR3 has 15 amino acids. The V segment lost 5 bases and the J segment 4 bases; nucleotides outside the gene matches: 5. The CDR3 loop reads CASSYHSGGADTQYF. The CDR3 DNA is TGTGCCAGCTCATACCATAGCGGGGGGGCAGATACGCAGTATTTT.

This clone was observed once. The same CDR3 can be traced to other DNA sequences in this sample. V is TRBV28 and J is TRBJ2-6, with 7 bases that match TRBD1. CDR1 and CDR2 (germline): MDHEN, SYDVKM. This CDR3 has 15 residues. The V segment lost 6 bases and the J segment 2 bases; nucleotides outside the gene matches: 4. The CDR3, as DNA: TGTGCCAGCAGCCCCCAGGGGGCTGGGGCCAACGTCCTGACTTTC. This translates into CASSPQGAGANVLTF.

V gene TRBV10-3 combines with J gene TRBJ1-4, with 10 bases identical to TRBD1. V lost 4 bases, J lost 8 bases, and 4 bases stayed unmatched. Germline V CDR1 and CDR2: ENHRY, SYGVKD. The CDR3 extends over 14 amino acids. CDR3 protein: CAISGTGGKEKLFF. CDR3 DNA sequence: TGTGCCATCAGTGGGACAGGGGGGAAGGAAAAACTGTTTTTT.

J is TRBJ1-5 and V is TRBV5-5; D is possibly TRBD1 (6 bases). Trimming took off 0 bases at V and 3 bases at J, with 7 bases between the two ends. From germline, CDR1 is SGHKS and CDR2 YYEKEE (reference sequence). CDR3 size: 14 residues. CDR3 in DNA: TGTGCCAGCAGCTTGGGACAGGACAATCAGCCCCAGCATTTT. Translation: CASSLGQDNQPQHF.

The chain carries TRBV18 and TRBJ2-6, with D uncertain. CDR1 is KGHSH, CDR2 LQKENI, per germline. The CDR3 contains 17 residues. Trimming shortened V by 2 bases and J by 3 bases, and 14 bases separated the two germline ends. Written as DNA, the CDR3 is TGTGCCAGCTCACCAGTCGATACCTCTGTTGGGGCCAACGTCCTGACTTTC. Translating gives CASSPVDTSVGANVLTF.